This TCR beta chain appears in the sequencing data of a study of beta chain features in type 1 diabetes. Germline CDR1 is GTSNPN and CDR2 is SVGIG (reference sequence). The CDR3 length is 11 residues. V gave up 2 bases and J gave up 4 bases, with 5 bases separating them. Investigators reverse transcribed all isolated RNA, so they sequenced expressed TCRB transcripts. This table comes from immunoSEQ multiplex PCR, and its TCRdb copy is limited to in-frame clones, with some not included. The sample holds 280,000 or so clones, 15% seen once. Broader study findings: Patients with type 1 diabetes showed fewer VDJ junction insertions and more deletions. There was a moderate but significant shortening of TCRB CDR3s in all four CD4+ subsets of Type 1 diabetes patients.

With regard to this clone: The antigen is undetermined.

This sequence originates from a man younger than 35 with type 1 diabetes. Material for sequencing was naive CD4+ T cells from blood. V gene TRBV30 combines with J gene TRBJ2-5; D not certain. Written as DNA, the CDR3 is TGTGCCTGGAGTAATATAGAGACCCAGTACTTC. Its translation: CAWSNIETQYF.